The source of this T cell receptor beta chain is a study of blood T cell repertoires in COVID-19. For the study at large: Italy, Spain and the United States were the sources of the convalescent and acute COVID-19 samples. The cDNA or gDNA used as material had been derived from T cells, B-cell-depleted T cells, or PBMCs.

Original data processing: Nucleated cell number was recorded as an estimate derived from reference gene primer amplification. The protocol was immunoSEQ multiplex PCR, while the TCRdb copy is restricted to in-frame clones and leaves out a portion. That table furnishes V, J and clone size, whereas the DNA furnished D and trimming. The sample has around 40,000 clones, around 89% seen once. The sequencing input was peripheral blood. This sequence originates from a human donor in a cohort sampled during active COVID-19.

In nucleotides, the CDR3 is TGTGCCAGCAGTTACCTTCCAGATACGCAGTATTTT. Encoded protein: CASSYLPDTQYF. J is TRBJ2-3 and V is TRBV6-2 or TRBV6-3; D is undetermined. CDR1 and CDR2 (germline): MNHEY, SVGEGT. The CDR3 is made up of 12 amino acids. V was pared by 2 bases and J by 4 bases, with 4 bases between.